The 17 T cell receptor beta chains given below trace back to one sample, sequenced in a study of glioma-infiltrating T cells. TCR alpha and beta CDR3 regions were amplified from RNA using iRepertoire nested multiplex PCR. TCRdb used MiXCR to reprocess the multiplex PCR reads, holding one entry per CDR3 protein. The data show 150,000 to 200,000 distinct CDR3 sequences, around 45% seen once. Source material: glioma tissue, nonneoplastic brain tissue, or PBMCs (not recorded which). These TCRs come from a human donor with low-grade glioma or glioblastoma, undergoing nonglioma brain surgery, or in good health (not recorded which).

Comments on this clonotype: A clone one base away is much larger, so this may be a read error. The chain carries TRBV7-9 and TRBJ2-7; D call uncertain. CDR1 and CDR2 (germline): SEHNR, FQNEAQ (reference sequence). V gave up 3 bases and J gave up 5 bases, with 8 bases separating them. The CDR3 contains 12 residues. CDR3 coding DNA: TGTGCCAGCAGCTTTGCGAGTGACGAGCAGTACTTC. The encoded protein is CASSFASDEQYF.

The rearrangement links TRBV30 to TRBJ2-5; the D is unclear. The CDR3 runs to 12 residues. Trimming left V 1 base short and J 4 bases short, with 7 bases between. CDR1 is GTSNPN, CDR2 SVGIG, per germline (reference sequence). CDR3 region: CAWSALRETQYF. CDR3 DNA sequence: TGTGCCTGGAGTGCATTAAGAGAGACCCAGTACTTC.

This clonotype was recorded only once. In nucleotides, the CDR3 is TGTGCCAGCTCCGTATGGACAGGGTACGCCGAGCAGTACTTC. Translation gives CASSVWTGYAEQYF. The chain has TRBV28 and TRBJ2-7; 8 nucleotides line up with TRBD1. Germline V gene lookup returns CDR1 MDHEN and CDR2 SYDVKM. V dropped 8 bases and J dropped 6; count of bases not matched to a gene: 12. This CDR3 is 14 amino acids long.

There are many counts of this clonotype. This rearrangement joins TRBV20-1 to TRBJ2-3; TRBD2 aligns across 10 bases. The J segment lost 13 bases and the V segment lost 3 bases, leaving 16 bases of the junction unmatched. The CDR3 length is 15 residues. The germline V gene has CDR1 DFQATT and CDR2 SNEGSKA (reference sequence). The CDR3 reads CSASNRASGSPVEYF. The CDR3 coding sequence is TGCAGTGCTAGCAATAGGGCTAGCGGGAGCCCCGTGGAGTATTTT.

With regard to this clonotype: With a much larger clone just one base away, this may be a read error. The chain employs TRBV6-1 and TRBJ2-2; a weak D match, TRBD2 (6 bases). CDR1 and CDR2 from the germline V gene are MNHNS and SASEGT. CDR3 length: 16 amino acids. The ends were cut back, 7 bases at V and 0 bases at J, with 15 bases in the middle. The CDR3 DNA reads as TGTGCCAGCATTAGGAATAGCGGAACGAACACCGGGGAGCTGTTTTTT. The encoded protein is CASIRNSGTNTGELFF.

A word on this clonotype: This sequence may be a read error, since a much larger clone differs from it by one base. The CDR3 DNA follows: TGTGCCATCGCTACTACCGGGACAGACAATCAGCCCCAGCATTTT. Its translation is CAIATTGTDNQPQHF. The chain links TRBV10-3 to TRBJ1-5; 7 nucleotides align to TRBD1. The CDR3 loop spans 15 amino acids. Per germline, CDR1 ENHRY and CDR2 SYGVKD. Germline trimming cut 8 bases from V and 3 bases from J; bases unmatched to any gene: 10.

This clonotype was counted many times. The chain links TRBV28 to TRBJ1-1, with D tentatively TRBD1 (6 bases). V lost 6 bases to trimming and J lost 1 base, with 18 bases between them. This CDR3 is built from 16 residues. The germline CDR1 and CDR2 sequences are MDHEN and SYDVKM. For the CDR3, the DNA is TGTGCCAGCAGCCCTAAGTCGTGGACAGCGAACACTGAAGCTTTCTTT. This codes for CASSPKSWTANTEAFF.

The gene calls are TRBV19 and TRBJ1-1; D not resolved. The V end lost 8 bases, the J end lost 5 bases, and 12 bases lay between the germline ends. This CDR3 has 12 amino acids. The germline gives CDR1 LNHDA, CDR2 SQIVND (reference sequence). The DNA for the CDR3 is TGTGCCAGTCACCAAGGGAAAACTGAAGCTTTCTTT. This sequence encodes CASHQGKTEAFF.

V is TRBV2 and J is TRBJ2-3, with 7 bases lining up with TRBD2. Per the germline V gene, CDR1 is SNHLY and CDR2 is FYNNEI. The trim removed 8 bases at V and 0 bases at J, leaving 2 bases unmatched. The CDR3 extends over 13 amino acids. The CDR3 region is CASGLGSTDTQYF. CDR3 nucleotide sequence: TGTGCCAGCGGACTAGGGAGCACAGATACGCAGTATTTT. Full variable domain (missing parts from reference TRBV2 and TRBJ2-3): EPEVTQTPSHQVTQMGQEVILRCVPISNHLYFYWYRQILGQKVEFLVSFYNNEISEKSEIFDDQFSVERPDGSNFTLKIRSTKLEDSAMYFCASGLGSTDTQYFGPGTRLTVL.

The chain has TRBV25-1 and TRBJ1-2; D is undetermined. CDR1 MGHDK and CDR2 SYGVNS come from the germline V gene. Trimming cost V 5 bases and J 8 bases, with 12 bases left between them. CDR3 length: 12 residues. The CDR3 sequence is CASSFGVLGYTF. DNA of the CDR3: TGTGCCAGCAGTTTCGGGGTCCTCGGCTACACCTTC.

This clonotype was observed a few times. The rearrangement links TRBV19 to TRBJ2-1; D unclear. The CDR3 runs to 16 residues. Germline V gene lookup returns CDR1 LNHDA and CDR2 SQIVND (reference sequence). Trimming took 5 bases from V and 3 from J, leaving 17 bases between them. The CDR3 loop is CASSLGPTTSYNEQFF. CDR3 DNA: TGTGCCAGTAGTTTAGGTCCCACTACGAGCTACAATGAGCAGTTCTTC. Full variable domain (rest looked up from reference TRBV19 and TRBJ2-1): DGGITQSPKYLFRKEGQNVTLSCEQNLNHDAMYWYRQDPGQGLRLIYYSQIVNDFQKGDIAEGYSVSREKKESFPLTVTSAQKNPTAFYLCASSLGPTTSYNEQFFGPGTRLTVL.

J is TRBJ2-3 and V is TRBV20-1; TRBD1 aligns across 7 bases. Germline V lookup: CDR1 DFQATT, CDR2 SNEGSKA (reference sequence). This CDR3 comprises 13 residues. The J segment lost 3 bases and the V segment lost 6 bases, leaving 6 bases of the junction unmatched. CDR3 sequence reads: CSAGGLLTDTQYF. The CDR3 bases are TGCAGTGCAGGGGGCCTGTTAACAGATACGCAGTATTTT.

In its sample, this clonotype was seen a few times. V gene TRBV7-7 combines with J gene TRBJ2-5, with 9 bases fitting TRBD2. The ends lost 4 bases at V and 4 bases at J; junction bases unmatched: 4. Germline V gene sequence: CDR1 SSHAT, CDR2 FNYEAQ (reference sequence). The CDR3 runs 14 residues. CDR3 nucleotides: TGTGCCAGCAGCTCCCAGACTAGCGGAGAGACCCAGTACTTC. Protein: CASSSQTSGETQYF.

As concerns this clonotype: A clone one base away is much larger, so this may be a read error. The chain recombines TRBV28 with TRBJ2-1, with TRBD2 identical over 7 bases. With V trimmed by 5 bases and J by 0 bases, 10 bases remained unmatched. The CDR3 has 17 amino acids. CDR1 and CDR2 (germline): MDHEN, SYDVKM. The CDR3 nucleotides read TGTGCCAGCAGTCAAACCTTAGCGGGCTGCTCCTACAATGAGCAGTTCTTC. Its protein product is CASSQTLAGCSYNEQFF.

At least ten counts were recorded for this clonotype. The J gene is TRBJ2-1, the V gene TRBV6-1; D might be TRBD2 (5 bases). This CDR3 is 12 amino acids long. The germline gives CDR1 MNHNS, CDR2 SASEGT. The germline V and J ends were trimmed by 2 bases and 15 bases, with 14 bases remaining between them. This CDR3 is CASSETGWSPFF. The CDR3 DNA reads as TGTGCCAGCAGTGAAACGGGATGGTCCCCGTTCTTC.

About this clonotype: A read error may be the cause here, since a much bigger clone is one base away. The CDR3 does not end in the conserved phenylalanine or tryptophan, so this is likely a read error. V and J are TRBV3-1 and TRBJ1-1; 7 bases line up with TRBD1. This CDR3 contains 13 residues. J was trimmed by 3 bases and V by 4 bases; bases with no gene match: 2. Per the germline V gene, CDR1 is LGHDT and CDR2 is YNNKEL (reference sequence). The CDR3 spells CASSLGTDTEAFS. The CDR3 nucleotides read TGTGCCAGCAGCCTCGGGACAGACACTGAAGCTTTCTCT.

This clonotype was observed at least ten times. The chain has TRBV28 and TRBJ2-1; D is unresolved. Trimming removed 3 bases from V and 6 bases from J, with 9 bases in between. CDR1 MDHEN and CDR2 SYDVKM come from the germline V gene. The CDR3 totals 13 residues. The CDR3 is CASSLPGLNEQFF. DNA for the CDR3: TGTGCCAGCAGTTTGCCGGGCCTCAATGAGCAGTTCTTC. The entire variable domain, with the rest obtained from reference TRBV28 and TRBJ2-1, is as follows: DVKVTQSSRYLVKRTGEKVFLECVQDMDHENMFWYRQDPGLGLRLIYFSYDVKMKEKGDIPEGYSVSREKKERFSLILESASTNQTSMYLCASSLPGLNEQFFGPGTRLTVL.